A selection of T cell receptor beta chains follows, all from one sample in a study of shared clonotypes between healthy human individuals. This table comes from immunoSEQ multiplex PCR, and its TCRdb copy is limited to in-frame clones, with some not included. The sample consists of 730,000 or so clones, about three quarters of them appearing once. Sequences were obtained from memory CD4+ T cells sorted from blood. These receptors came from a woman aged 25 to 39 in good health. Both conserved end residues are part of each CDR3. D genes are given only for firm matches. Size is omitted from some rows. Given values are once, few, many or a class for expanded clones.

NA	13	TRBV5-1	TRBJ1-4	NA	TGCGCCAGCAGCTTTCGAACAGCTGAAAAACTGTTTTTT	CASSFRTAEKLFF
NA	11	TRBV5-1	TRBJ2-3	NA	TGCGCCAGCAGTCTTCAGGATACGCAGTATTTT	CASSLQDTQYF
TRBD1	18	TRBV7-3	TRBJ1-1	NA	TGTGCCAGCAGCTTAAATGCCCCCCCACAGGGGGCGTACACTGAAGCTTTCTTT	CASSLNAPPQGAYTEAFF
TRBD1	13	TRBV27	TRBJ1-1	NA	TGTGCCAGCACTAGAGGGGACAGCCTAGAAGCTTTCTTT	CASTRGDSLEAFF
TRBD2	17	TRBV15	TRBJ2-1	NA	TGTGCCACCAGCGCCCAGGCCGGGACTAGCGGTATCAAAGGACAGTTCTTC	CATSAQAGTSGIKGQFF
TRBD1	12	TRBV29-1	TRBJ1-4	many	TGCAGCGTAAGAGGGGGCAATGAAAAACTGTTTTTT	CSVRGGNEKLFF
NA	14	TRBV6-1	TRBJ1-5	NA	TGTGCCAGCAGTGTCGGGACACCAAATCAGCCCCAGCATTTT	CASSVGTPNQPQHF
NA	15	TRBV19	TRBJ2-1	NA	TGTGCCAGTACCCAGAGAGCTAGCTCCTACAATGAGCAGTTCTTC	CASTQRASSYNEQFF
TRBD2	15	TRBV7-2	TRBJ2-3	NA	TGTGCCAGCAGCTTTGTAGCGGGAGAGGTAGATACGCAGTATTTT	CASSFVAGEVDTQYF
TRBD2	13	TRBV11-2	TRBJ2-1	NA	TGTGCCAGCAGCCAACTAGCGGGAAACGAGCAGTTCTTC	CASSQLAGNEQFF
TRBD1	17	TRBV28	TRBJ2-5	NA	TGTGCCAGCAGTTTAAAGGGGACAGGGGGCTGGTCGAAGACCCAGTACTTC	CASSLKGTGGWSKTQYF
TRBD2	16	TRBV5-1	TRBJ2-5	NA	TGCGCCAGCAGCTTAGTAGCGGGCCTAACCCAAGAGACCCAGTACTTC	CASSLVAGLTQETQYF
TRBD2	16	TRBV5-1	TRBJ2-7	NA	TGCGCCAGCAGCTTGGACCTAGCGGGAGGGTTTGGCGAGCAGTACTTC	CASSLDLAGGFGEQYF
NA	14	TRBV19	TRBJ2-7	NA	TGTGCCAGTAGTAGCGGCAGAGCCTACTACGAGCAGTACTTC	CASSSGRAYYEQYF
NA	15	TRBV19	TRBJ2-7	NA	TGTGCCAGTAGTATAGCTCAGGGAAGGGACTACGAGCAGTACTTC	CASSIAQGRDYEQYF
NA	12	TRBV9	TRBJ1-1	NA	TGTGCCAGCAGCGGGAGAGGGGCTGAAGCTTTCTTT	CASSGRGAEAFF
TRBD1	15	TRBV5-4	TRBJ2-7	NA	TGTGCCAGCAGCTCGGGGGGACAGGGGGCATACGAGCAGTACTTC	CASSSGGQGAYEQYF
NA	14	TRBV7-2	TRBJ1-5	once	TGTGCCAGCAGCTTCATCGGTGGCGATCAGCCCCAGCATTTT	CASSFIGGDQPQHF